This T cell receptor beta chain was captured by sequencing in a study of blood T cell repertoires in COVID-19. In the study overall: Samples representing acute and convalescent COVID-19 were sourced from the United States, Italy and Spain. PBMCs, B-cell-depleted T cells, or T cells were the source of the cDNA or gDNA that made up the material.

Study processing details: Researchers report that nucleated cell counts were estimated from reference gene primer amplification. The table came from immunoSEQ multiplex PCR; TCRdb's copy has only in-frame clones and leaves some out. That table gives V, J and clone size, and the DNA gave D and trimming. The sample comprises approximately 80,000 clones, over 75% of which are singletons, and roughly 2.1% rests with the top ten. V was clipped by 7 bases and J by 5 bases; unmatched bases: 5. Germline lookup yields CDR1 SGHTA and CDR2 FQGNSA. The CDR3 runs 15 residues. J is TRBJ2-2 and V is TRBV7-2, with 12 bases lining up with TRBD2. The TCR comes from a woman in her seventies with acute or convalescent COVID-19. The sequenced sample consisted of peripheral blood. This CDR3 is CASKTSGGNTGELFF. In nucleotides, the CDR3 is TGTGCCAGCAAGACTAGCGGGGGAAATACCGGGGAGCTGTTTTTT.